This T cell receptor (beta chain) is from a study of memory B cells and T cells in multiple sclerosis. Assay: immunoSEQ multiplex PCR; the TCRdb copy retains only in-frame clones and omits some. The top ten clones hold around 1.1% of a sample with about 46,000 clones, 82% of them seen once. CFSE-dim autoproliferating and CFSE-high non-proliferating T cells from unstimulated culture were sequenced separately. 40 million to 50 million CFSE-labeled PBMCs were cultured less than nine days unstimulated, then replicate wells were pooled. CFSE at 0.45 to 0.55 uM labeled the PBMCs, which were then cultured unstimulated. Worth noting for this clone: Its antigen is not known.

Sequenced material: PBMCs from blood kept in culture. The receptor's source is a human donor with multiple sclerosis.

In nucleotides, the CDR3 is TGCAGCTCTGGGGACAGGGAAGGCACTGAAGCTTTCTTT. Translation gives CSSGDREGTEAFF. The rearrangement uses TRBV29-1 and TRBJ1-1, with 9 positions matching TRBD1. With 8 bases clipped from V and 4 bases from J, the junction kept 8 bases outside the gene matches. The CDR3 consists of 13 residues. Germline V gene sequence: CDR1 SQVTM, CDR2 ANQGSEA.